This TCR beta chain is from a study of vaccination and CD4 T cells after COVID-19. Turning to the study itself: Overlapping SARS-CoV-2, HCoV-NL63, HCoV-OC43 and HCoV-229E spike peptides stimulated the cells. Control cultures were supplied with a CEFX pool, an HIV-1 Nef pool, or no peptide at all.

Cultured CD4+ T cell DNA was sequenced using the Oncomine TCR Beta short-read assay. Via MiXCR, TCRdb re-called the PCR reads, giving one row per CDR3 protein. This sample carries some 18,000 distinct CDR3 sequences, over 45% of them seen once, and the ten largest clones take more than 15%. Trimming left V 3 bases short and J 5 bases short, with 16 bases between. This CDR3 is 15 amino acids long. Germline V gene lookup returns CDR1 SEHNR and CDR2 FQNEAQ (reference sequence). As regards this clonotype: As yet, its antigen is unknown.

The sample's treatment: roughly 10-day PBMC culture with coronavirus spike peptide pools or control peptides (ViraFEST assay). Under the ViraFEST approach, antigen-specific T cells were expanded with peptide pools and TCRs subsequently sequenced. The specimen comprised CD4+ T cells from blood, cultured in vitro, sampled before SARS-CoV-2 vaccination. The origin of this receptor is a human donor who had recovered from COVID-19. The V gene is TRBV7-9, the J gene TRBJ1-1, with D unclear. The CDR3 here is CASSFMQVGSTEAFF. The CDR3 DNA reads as TGTGCCAGCAGCTTCATGCAGGTAGGGAGTACTGAAGCTTTCTTT.